The 11 T cell receptor beta chains presented below share a single source sample, sequenced in a study of blood T cell repertoires in COVID-19. Some clones are missing from TCRdb's copy, which holds only in-frame ones; the method was immunoSEQ multiplex PCR. This sample carries about 320,000 clones, more than 85% of them seen once, and the ten largest clones take around 4.2%. Sequenced sample: PBMCs or T cells enriched from blood (not recorded which). Receptor source: a woman aged 25-40 years who had been exposed to COVID-19.

This chain joins TRBV6-4 and TRBJ1-5, with a tentative D call TRBD1 (6 bases). The length of the CDR3 is 14 residues. Between the trimmed V and J ends, which lost 2 bases and 11 bases, there was a span of 16 bases. Germline CDR1 reads MRHNA; CDR2 reads SNTAGT. DNA of the CDR3: TGTGCCAGCAGTGACCGGGACACTCCCCAGACCCAGCATTTT. This encodes CASSDRDTPQTQHF.

The chain joins TRBV27 to TRBJ1-6; D is ambiguous. The CDR3 is made up of 15 amino acids. The ends were cut back, 0 bases at V and 3 bases at J, with 6 bases in the middle. Germline assignment: CDR1 MNHEY and CDR2 SMNVEV (reference sequence). The CDR3 region is CASSLSRGYNSPLHF. Written as DNA, the CDR3 is TGTGCCAGCAGTTTATCCCGGGGCTATAATTCACCCCTCCACTTT.

This clone showed up just once. The gene calls are TRBV19 and TRBJ1-1; unclear D gene. Trimming stripped 4 bases from V and 0 bases from J, with 12 bases between. The CDR3 covers 15 residues. Germline CDR1 reads LNHDA; CDR2 reads SQIVND (reference sequence). CDR3 sequence (DNA): TGTGCCAGTAGTACTCCTCGCGGCATGAACACTGAAGCTTTCTTT. Its protein is CASSTPRGMNTEAFF.

The V and J genes are TRBV5-1 and TRBJ2-7; possible D gene TRBD2, 5 bases. The CDR3 covers 18 residues. Looked up from germline, CDR1 is SGHRS and CDR2 is YFSETQ. With 1 base removed from V and 4 bases from J, the gap between germline ends came to 24 bases. As DNA, the CDR3 is TGCGCCAGCAGCTTGATAATTTCCGGGCCCGGGGAAGCGTACGAGCAGTACTTC. It codes for CASSLIISGPGEAYEQYF.

The chain has TRBV4-2 and TRBJ1-3; D is perhaps TRBD1 (5 bases). The V gene lost 6 bases and the J gene lost 0 bases, with 12 bases spanning the gap. CDR3 length: 15 amino acids. CDR1 and CDR2 (germline): LGHNA, YNFKEQ. The CDR3 nucleotides are TGTGCCAGCAGTTACAGGCGAAGCTCTGGAAACACCATATATTTT. It specifies CASSYRRSSGNTIYF.

CDR3 nucleotide sequence: TGTGCCAGCAGCCAAGCTGTAAGCAATCAGCCCCAGCATTTT. Protein sequence: CASSQAVSNQPQHF. This rearrangement joins TRBV3-1 (or the pseudogene TRBV3-2) to TRBJ1-5; D gene ambiguous. The V end was cut by 1 base, the J end by 1 base, with 5 bases between. The CDR3 has 14 residues. Per the germline V gene, CDR1 is LGHDT and CDR2 is YNNKEL (reference sequence).

The genes are TRBV7-2 and TRBJ1-2; 7 nucleotides line up with TRBD1. The ends lost 6 bases at V and 5 bases at J; junction bases unmatched: 6. This CDR3 is built from 13 residues. Germline V gives CDR1 SGHTA, CDR2 FQGNSA. The CDR3 loop is CASSIDRVYGYTF. The DNA for the CDR3 is TGTGCCAGCAGTATTGACAGGGTTTATGGCTACACCTTC.

The V gene is TRBV4-3, the J gene TRBJ1-2, with 7 bases matching TRBD1. This CDR3 region has 14 residues. V was pared by 4 bases and J by 2 bases, with 4 bases of the junction left unmatched. The germline V gene encodes CDR1 LGHNA and CDR2 YSLEER. In DNA, the CDR3 is TGCGCCAGCAGCCTCGACAGGGCCAACTATGGCTACACCTTC. Translation: CASSLDRANYGYTF.

V gene TRBV14 combines with J gene TRBJ1-1; 7 bases are shared with TRBD1. The CDR3 is 15 amino acids. Germline loops: CDR1 SGHDN, CDR2 FVKESK. V gave up 4 bases and J gave up 4 bases; unmatched junction bases: 9. The CDR3 DNA sequence: TGTGCCAGCAGCCTCTTAGGGACAGTCGTCACTGAAGCTTTCTTT. The encoded protein is CASSLLGTVVTEAFF.

The V gene is TRBV18, the J gene TRBJ2-7; the match to TRBD1 covers 9 bases. The germline CDR1 and CDR2 sequences are KGHSH and LQKENI. V was pared by 4 bases and J by 3 bases, with 7 bases of the junction left unmatched. The CDR3 runs to 15 residues. The CDR3 DNA sequence: TGTGCCAGCTCACGAGTCCCGGGACAGGGCTACGAGCAGTACTTC. Amino acids: CASSRVPGQGYEQYF.

V gene TRBV7-6 combines with J gene TRBJ2-5, with D possibly being TRBD2 (5 bases). Germline CDR1 SGHVS, CDR2 FNYEAQ. CDR3 size: 17 residues. Trimming pared 5 bases from V and 2 bases from J, leaving 21 bases between. As DNA, the CDR3 is TGTGCCAGCAGCGCCGCCCCCCGTGGAAGCGGACAAGAGACCCAGTACTTC. This sequence encodes CASSAAPRGSGQETQYF.